This entry lists 27 T cell receptor beta chains sequenced from one sample in a study of cytomegalovirus exposure and HLA in healthy donors. Sequencing used immunoSEQ multiplex PCR; TCRdb keeps in-frame clones, though not all of them. The data show approximately 260,000 clones, 70% to 90% seen once. The sample was PBMCs. These receptors originate from a woman in her twenties or thirties in good health and CMV-seropositive.

This sequence joins TRBV5-1 and TRBJ1-2; perhaps TRBD1 as D (5 bases). Germline CDR1 SGHRS, CDR2 YFSETQ. The CDR3 extends over 16 amino acids. The V end was cut by 4 bases, the J end by 6 bases, with 22 bases between. The CDR3 is CASSRDYKGPPDGYTF. The DNA of the CDR3 is TGCGCCAGCAGCCGCGATTACAAGGGGCCGCCGGATGGCTACACCTTC.

This rearrangement joins TRBV7-9 to TRBJ2-6, with 7 bases matching TRBD2. Looked up from germline, CDR1 is SEHNR and CDR2 is FQNEAQ (reference sequence). V shed 5 bases, J shed 0 bases, and the junction held 13 bases outside the gene matches. This CDR3 region has 19 residues. In nucleotides, the CDR3 is TGTGCCAGCAGCCTACCCCCGGGAGGAGATCCCTCTGGGGCCAACGTCCTGACTTTC. This codes for CASSLPPGGDPSGANVLTF.

This chain connects TRBV28 to TRBJ2-3, with 9 positions matching TRBD2. The ends lost 6 bases at V and 1 base at J; junction bases unmatched: 5. Germline V gene lookup returns CDR1 MDHEN and CDR2 SYDVKM. The CDR3 extends over 15 amino acids. The CDR3 DNA is TGTGCCAGCAGCCGACGGACTAGCGGCACAGATACGCAGTATTTT. As protein: CASSRRTSGTDTQYF.

This chain joins TRBV7-8 and TRBJ1-2; 7 bases line up with TRBD1. J was trimmed by 4 bases and V by 6 bases; bases with no gene match: 5. The CDR3 loop spans 13 amino acids. Germline loops: CDR1 SGHVS, CDR2 FQNEAQ. CDR3: CASSMGTVYGYTF. The CDR3 DNA follows: TGTGCCAGCAGTATGGGGACAGTCTATGGCTACACCTTC.

The chain uses TRBV20-1 and TRBJ2-7; TRBD1 is a possible D gene (5 bases). Deletions cut 5 bases from V and 7 bases from J, with 12 bases between. The CDR3 is 11 residues long. CDR1 DFQATT and CDR2 SNEGSKA come from the germline V gene (reference sequence). CDR3 in DNA: TGCAGTGCTCCCCGAAGGGGAGAGCAGTACTTC. Its protein is CSAPRRGEQYF.

This clone was picked up one time. The chain links TRBV10-3 to TRBJ1-5; D is ambiguous. The germline V gene encodes CDR1 ENHRY and CDR2 SYGVKD. Trimming pared 10 bases from V and 1 base from J, leaving 14 bases between. The CDR3 totals 14 residues. For the CDR3, the DNA is TGTGCCACCCGACCGCAGGAAAGCAATCAGCCCCAGCATTTT. Translation: CATRPQESNQPQHF.

The chain employs TRBV4-1 and TRBJ2-2; 15 nucleotides align to TRBD2. V dropped 2 bases and J dropped 7; count of bases not matched to a gene: 17. Germline loops: CDR1 MGHRA, CDR2 YSYEKL. The CDR3 runs to 21 residues. The CDR3 protein is CASSQSPLGLAGGPGNGELFF. DNA for the CDR3: TGCGCCAGCAGCCAATCTCCGCTTGGACTAGCGGGAGGGCCTGGAAACGGGGAGCTGTTTTTT.

This rearrangement joins TRBV5-6 to TRBJ1-1, with D uncertain. Trimming stripped 1 base from V and 1 base from J, with 8 bases between. The CDR3 extends over 14 amino acids. CDR1 is SGHDT and CDR2 is YYEEEE in the germline V gene. CDR3 DNA sequence: TGTGCCAGCAGCTTGCTTAGCAAGAACACTGAAGCTTTCTTT. This gives the protein CASSLLSKNTEAFF.

The rearrangement joins TRBV6-1 to TRBJ2-2; 12 nucleotides agree with TRBD2. Germline CDR1 and CDR2: MNHNS and SASEGT. V trimming: 0 bases; J trimming: 5 bases; junction bases outside the gene matches: 1. The CDR3 has 16 residues. Here the CDR3 DNA reads TGTGCCAGCAGTGAAGCCCTAGCGGGAGGGACCGGGGAGCTGTTTTTT. Residues: CASSEALAGGTGELFF.

This clone was observed a handful of times. The chain is built from TRBV19 and TRBJ2-3; D perhaps matches TRBD2 (6 bases). V lost 4 bases to trimming and J lost 5 bases, with 13 bases between them. Germline loops: CDR1 LNHDA, CDR2 SQIVND (reference sequence). The CDR3 extends over 14 amino acids. CDR3 coding DNA: TGTGCCAGTAGTACCCCACGGGGGAAAGATACGCAGTATTTT. It codes for CASSTPRGKDTQYF.

The rearrangement uses TRBV7-9 and TRBJ2-7; 9 nucleotides agree with TRBD1. V lost 5 bases to trimming and J lost 3 bases; unmatched junction nucleotides: 11. CDR1 is SEHNR and CDR2 is FQNEAQ in the germline V gene (reference sequence). CDR3 length: 16 amino acids. The CDR3 nucleotides are TGTGCCAGCAGCCCCTTGATCCGGGACAGGGACTACGAGCAGTACTTC. This codes for CASSPLIRDRDYEQYF.

This chain connects TRBV9 to TRBJ2-3; D possibly corresponds to TRBD2 (5 bases). The V end lost 0 bases, the J end lost 4 bases, and 9 bases lay between the germline ends. CDR1 is SGDLS, CDR2 YYNGEE, per germline. This CDR3 has 14 residues. The CDR3 DNA reads as TGTGCCAGCAGCGTAGCTTCGAGGGCAGATACGCAGTATTTT. Its protein is CASSVASRADTQYF.

This clone was observed once. The chain combines TRBV4-1 with TRBJ2-5; TRBD2 matches 13 bases. Trimming took 1 base from V and 5 from J; bases not matched to a gene: 7. This CDR3 is built from 17 residues. The V gene's germline CDR1 is MGHRA and CDR2 YSYEKL. CDR3 in amino acids: CASSQAFGLAGDETQYF. CDR3 coding DNA: TGCGCCAGCAGCCAAGCTTTTGGACTAGCGGGAGATGAGACCCAGTACTTC.

This clone was seen only once. This chain joins TRBV4-1 and TRBJ2-7, with 9 bases identical to TRBD2. Germline V gene lookup returns CDR1 MGHRA and CDR2 YSYEKL. The CDR3 extends over 17 amino acids. V lost 3 bases and J lost 4; bases outside the gene matches: 13. The CDR3 nucleotides read TGCGCCAGCAGCCAGGCTAGCGGGATCTCACTCGTTTACGAGCAGTACTTC. Translation: CASSQASGISLVYEQYF.

This rearrangement joins TRBV18 to TRBJ1-4; possible D gene TRBD1, 5 bases. The germline V and J ends were trimmed by 5 bases and 6 bases, with 10 bases remaining between them. Per germline, CDR1 KGHSH and CDR2 LQKENI. The CDR3 runs to 13 residues. The CDR3 is CASSSDIDEKLFF. CDR3 sequence (DNA): TGTGCCAGCTCATCGGACATCGATGAAAAACTGTTTTTT.

This clone has only a few counts. CDR3 in amino acids: CASPYSMSTDTQYF. The CDR3, as DNA: TGTGCCAGCCCGTATTCTATGAGCACAGATACGCAGTATTTT. V gene TRBV6-1 combines with J gene TRBJ2-3; the D is unclear. Germline assignment: CDR1 MNHNS and CDR2 SASEGT. CDR3 length equals 14 residues. V was pared by 8 bases and J by 0 bases, with 12 bases between.

This clone came up once. The chain combines TRBV7-9 with TRBJ1-1, with a tentative D call TRBD1 (5 bases). Germline V gene sequence: CDR1 SEHNR, CDR2 FQNEAQ (reference sequence). Trimming took off 1 base at V and 3 bases at J, with 6 bases between the two ends. The CDR3 sequence is 13 residues long. The CDR3 region has the DNA TGTGCCAGCAGCTTAGGGGGGGACACTGAAGCTTTCTTT. Protein product: CASSLGGDTEAFF.

The V call is TRBV7-9, the J call TRBJ2-1; a possible D gene is TRBD1 (6 bases). The CDR3 is 14 residues long. V lost 5 bases to trimming and J lost 4 bases, with 12 bases between them. Germline CDR1 is SEHNR and CDR2 is FQNEAQ (reference sequence). Here the CDR3 DNA reads TGTGCCAGCAGCGTCCGGGACATTTACAATGAGCAGTTCTTC. It encodes CASSVRDIYNEQFF.

This sequence joins TRBV6-1 and TRBJ1-4; 7 bases are shared with TRBD1. Germline V gene lookup returns CDR1 MNHNS and CDR2 SASEGT. The CDR3 length is 15 residues. V gave up 10 bases and J gave up 0 bases; unmatched junction bases: 8. The chain's CDR3 is CATQGVGSTNEKLFF. The CDR3 DNA reads TGTGCCACCCAGGGGGTTGGCTCAACTAATGAAAAACTGTTTTTT.

The chain joins TRBV28 to TRBJ2-7; 9 bases are shared with TRBD1. Trimming cost V 5 bases and J 12 bases; bases outside gene matches: 11. There are 13 residues in the CDR3. Germline V gene sequence: CDR1 MDHEN, CDR2 SYDVKM. CDR3 DNA sequence: TGTGCCAGCAGTGGGGACAGGGCCTTGTTGGGGTACTTC. It yields the protein CASSGDRALLGYF.

This chain links TRBV27 with TRBJ2-7, with 11 nucleotides matching TRBD1. Trimming at V came to 7 bases and at J to 2 bases, leaving 7 bases not matched to a gene. The CDR3 runs to 15 residues. The germline CDR1 and CDR2 sequences are MNHEY and SMNVEV (reference sequence). CDR3 nucleotides: TGTGCCAGCACCTTTCTGGGACAGGGGGCCTACGAGCAGTACTTC. As protein: CASTFLGQGAYEQYF.

The gene calls are TRBV6-6 and TRBJ1-5; possibly TRBD1 for D (6 bases). V gave up 7 bases and J gave up 3 bases, with 10 bases separating them. CDR1 MNHNY and CDR2 SVGAGI come from the germline V gene (reference sequence). The CDR3 consists of 13 residues. The CDR3 coding sequence is TGTGCCAGCATCACAGGGTACAATCAGCCCCAGCATTTT. Its protein is CASITGYNQPQHF.

The V and J genes are TRBV2 and TRBJ2-1, with 7 bases aligning to TRBD2. V shed 1 base, J shed 0 bases, and the junction held 3 bases outside the gene matches. There are 16 residues in the CDR3. Germline-derived CDR1 and CDR2 are SNHLY and FYNNEI. The CDR3 DNA reads TGTGCCAGCAGTGAAGTAGGACTAGTCTCCTACAATGAGCAGTTCTTC. It translates to CASSEVGLVSYNEQFF.

The chain employs TRBV5-5 and TRBJ1-5; maybe TRBD1 (5 bases). This CDR3 is 15 amino acids long. CDR1 and CDR2 from the germline V gene are SGHKS and YYEKEE (reference sequence). V lost 2 bases and J lost 3, with 12 bases in between. The CDR3 DNA sequence: TGTGCCAGCAGCTTTGCGCAGGGCCCCAATCAGCCCCAGCATTTT. It encodes CASSFAQGPNQPQHF.

The V call is TRBV19, the J call TRBJ2-7; 9 nucleotides align to TRBD1. Germline trimming cut 5 bases from V and 5 bases from J; bases unmatched to any gene: 4. This CDR3 has 13 amino acids. Germline values: CDR1 LNHDA, CDR2 SQIVND (reference sequence). CDR3 loop: CASSSTGGNEQYF. CDR3 DNA: TGTGCCAGTAGTTCCACAGGGGGCAACGAGCAGTACTTC.

This clone was seen once. The genes are TRBV5-1 and TRBJ1-1; TRBD1 aligns across 10 bases. V trimming: 7 bases; J trimming: 5 bases; junction bases outside the gene matches: 14. CDR1 is SGHRS and CDR2 is YFSETQ in the germline V gene. The CDR3 totals 16 residues. In DNA, the CDR3 is TGCGCCAGCCCCGGAAAGGACAGGGGGTTAGAGACTGAAGCTTTCTTT. This translates into CASPGKDRGLETEAFF.

CDR3 sequence: CASSLRPGVDRVFVSYGYTF. CDR3 DNA sequence: TGTGCCAGCAGTTTGAGGCCTGGGGTGGACAGGGTTTTCGTCAGCTATGGCTACACCTTC. The rearrangement uses TRBV28 and TRBJ1-2; 8 bases fit TRBD1. The CDR3 runs 20 residues. Germline assignment: CDR1 MDHEN and CDR2 SYDVKM. V lost 3 bases to trimming and J lost 4 bases; unmatched junction nucleotides: 22.